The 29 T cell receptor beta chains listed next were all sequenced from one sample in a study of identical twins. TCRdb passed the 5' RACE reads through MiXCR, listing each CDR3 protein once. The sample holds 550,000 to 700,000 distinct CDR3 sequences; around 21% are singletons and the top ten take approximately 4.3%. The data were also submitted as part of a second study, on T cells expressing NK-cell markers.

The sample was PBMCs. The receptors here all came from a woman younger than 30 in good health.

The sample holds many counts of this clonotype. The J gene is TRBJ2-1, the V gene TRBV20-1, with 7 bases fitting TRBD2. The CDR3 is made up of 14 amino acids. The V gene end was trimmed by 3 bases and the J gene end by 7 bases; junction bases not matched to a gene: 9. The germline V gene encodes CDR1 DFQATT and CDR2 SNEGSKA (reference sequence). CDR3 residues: CSARRRGIRNEQFF. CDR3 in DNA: TGCAGTGCTAGGAGGCGGGGGATTCGGAATGAGCAGTTCTTC.

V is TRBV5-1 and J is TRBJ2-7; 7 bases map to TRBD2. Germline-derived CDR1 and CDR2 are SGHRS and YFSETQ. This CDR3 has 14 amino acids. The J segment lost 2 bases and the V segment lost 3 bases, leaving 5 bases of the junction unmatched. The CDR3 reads CASSYQRGPYEQYF. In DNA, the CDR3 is TGCGCCAGCAGCTACCAGCGGGGACCCTACGAGCAGTACTTC.

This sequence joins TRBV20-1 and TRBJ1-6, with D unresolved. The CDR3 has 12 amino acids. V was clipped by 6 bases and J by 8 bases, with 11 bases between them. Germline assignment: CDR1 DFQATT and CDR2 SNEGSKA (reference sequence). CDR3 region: CSALKPDSPLHF. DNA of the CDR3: TGCAGTGCCCTAAAACCCGATTCACCCCTCCACTTT.

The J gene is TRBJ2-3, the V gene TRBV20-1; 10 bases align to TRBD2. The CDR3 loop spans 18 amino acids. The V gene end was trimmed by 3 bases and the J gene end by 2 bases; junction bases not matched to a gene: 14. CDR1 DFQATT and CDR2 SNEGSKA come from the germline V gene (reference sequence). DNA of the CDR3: TGCAGTGCTAGTTCCAGCGGGAGGGCCGGTGGGGCCACAGATACGCAGTATTTT. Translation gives CSASSSGRAGGATDTQYF.

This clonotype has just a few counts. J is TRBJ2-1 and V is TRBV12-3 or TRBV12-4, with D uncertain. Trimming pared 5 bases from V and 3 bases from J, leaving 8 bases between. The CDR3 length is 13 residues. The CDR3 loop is CASSTDRYNEQFF. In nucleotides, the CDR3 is TGTGCCAGCAGTACGGACCGCTACAATGAGCAGTTCTTC.

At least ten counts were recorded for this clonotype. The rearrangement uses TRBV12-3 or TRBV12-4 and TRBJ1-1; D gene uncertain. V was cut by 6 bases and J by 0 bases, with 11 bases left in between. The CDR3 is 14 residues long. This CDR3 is CASRPSGLNTEAFF. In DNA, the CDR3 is TGTGCCAGCAGACCCAGTGGTCTGAACACTGAAGCTTTCTTT.

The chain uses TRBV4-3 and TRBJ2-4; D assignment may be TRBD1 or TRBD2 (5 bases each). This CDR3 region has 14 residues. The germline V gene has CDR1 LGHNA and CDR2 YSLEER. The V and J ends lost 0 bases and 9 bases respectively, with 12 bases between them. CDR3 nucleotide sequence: TGCGCCAGCAGCCAAGACTCGGACGGGACCATTCAGTACTTC. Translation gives CASSQDSDGTIQYF.

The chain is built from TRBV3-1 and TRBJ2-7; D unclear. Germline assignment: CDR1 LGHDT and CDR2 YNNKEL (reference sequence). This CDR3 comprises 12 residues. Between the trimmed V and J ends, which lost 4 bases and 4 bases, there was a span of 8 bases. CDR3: CASSRSRYEQYF. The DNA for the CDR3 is TGTGCCAGCAGCCGGTCGCGGTACGAGCAGTACTTC.

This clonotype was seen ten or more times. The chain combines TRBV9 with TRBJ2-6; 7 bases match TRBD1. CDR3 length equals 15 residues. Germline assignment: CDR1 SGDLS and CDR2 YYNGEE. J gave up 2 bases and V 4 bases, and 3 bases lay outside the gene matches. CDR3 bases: TGTGCCAGCAGCCATGACAGGGCTGGGGCCAACGTCCTGACTTTC. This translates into CASSHDRAGANVLTF.

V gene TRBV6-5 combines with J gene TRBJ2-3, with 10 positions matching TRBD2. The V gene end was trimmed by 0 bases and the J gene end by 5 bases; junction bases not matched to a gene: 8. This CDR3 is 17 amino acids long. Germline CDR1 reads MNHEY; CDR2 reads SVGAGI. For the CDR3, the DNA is TGTGCCAGCAGTTACTCGGGAGCGGGAGGGATTAAAGATACGCAGTATTTT. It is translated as CASSYSGAGGIKDTQYF.

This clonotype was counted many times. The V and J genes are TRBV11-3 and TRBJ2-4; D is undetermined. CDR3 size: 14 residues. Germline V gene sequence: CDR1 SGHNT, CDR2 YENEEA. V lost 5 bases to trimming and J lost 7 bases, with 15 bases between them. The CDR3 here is CASSPIEYQNIQYF. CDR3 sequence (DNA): TGTGCCAGCAGCCCGATAGAGTATCAGAACATTCAGTACTTC.

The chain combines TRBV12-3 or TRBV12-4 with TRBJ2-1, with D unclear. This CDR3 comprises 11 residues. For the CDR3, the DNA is TGTGCAGTAGGTATATACAATGAGCAGTTCTTC. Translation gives CAVGIYNEQFF.

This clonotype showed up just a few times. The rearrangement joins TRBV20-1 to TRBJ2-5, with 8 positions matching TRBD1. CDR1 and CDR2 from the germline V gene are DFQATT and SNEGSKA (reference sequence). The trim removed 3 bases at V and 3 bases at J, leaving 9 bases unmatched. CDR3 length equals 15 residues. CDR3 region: CSASLPGQGKETQYF. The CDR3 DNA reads TGCAGTGCTAGTCTTCCCGGACAGGGTAAAGAGACCCAGTACTTC.

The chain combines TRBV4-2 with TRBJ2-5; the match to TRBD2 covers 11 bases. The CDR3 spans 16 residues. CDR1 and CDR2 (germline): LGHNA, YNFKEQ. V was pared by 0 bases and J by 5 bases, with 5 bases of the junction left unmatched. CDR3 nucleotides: TGTGCCAGCAGCCAAGATAGGGCTAGCGGGGGGGAGACCCAGTACTTC. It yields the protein CASSQDRASGGETQYF.

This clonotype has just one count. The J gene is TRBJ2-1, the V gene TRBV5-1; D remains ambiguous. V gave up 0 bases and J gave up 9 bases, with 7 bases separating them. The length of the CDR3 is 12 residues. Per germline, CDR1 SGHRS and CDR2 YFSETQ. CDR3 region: CASSLEGFEQFF. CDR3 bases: TGCGCCAGCAGCTTGGAAGGCTTTGAGCAGTTCTTC.

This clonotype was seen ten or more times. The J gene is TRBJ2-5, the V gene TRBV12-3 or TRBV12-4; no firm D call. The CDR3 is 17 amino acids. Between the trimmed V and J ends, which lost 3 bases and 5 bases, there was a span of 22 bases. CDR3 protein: CASSFEVLGEVHETQYF. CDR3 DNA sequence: TGTGCCAGCAGTTTCGAGGTCTTGGGCGAGGTCCACGAGACCCAGTACTTC.

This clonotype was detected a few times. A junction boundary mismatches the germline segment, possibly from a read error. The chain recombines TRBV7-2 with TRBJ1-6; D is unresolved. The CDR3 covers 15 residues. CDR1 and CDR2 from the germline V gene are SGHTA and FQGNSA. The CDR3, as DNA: TGTGCCAGCAGATTAGGGTCTCGAGGCAGTTCACCCCTCCACTTT. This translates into CASRLGSRGSSPLHF.

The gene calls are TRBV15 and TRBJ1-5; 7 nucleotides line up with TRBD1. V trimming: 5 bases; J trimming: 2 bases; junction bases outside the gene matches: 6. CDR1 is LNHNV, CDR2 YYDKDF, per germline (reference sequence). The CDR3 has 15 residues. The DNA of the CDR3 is TGTGCCACCAGCGGCTACAGGGGAGGCAATCAGCCCCAGCATTTT. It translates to CATSGYRGGNQPQHF.

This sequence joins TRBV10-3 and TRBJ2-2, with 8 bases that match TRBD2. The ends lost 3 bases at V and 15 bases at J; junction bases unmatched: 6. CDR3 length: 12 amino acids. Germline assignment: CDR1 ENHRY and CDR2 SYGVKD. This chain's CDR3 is CAISDKAGVMFF. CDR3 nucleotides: TGTGCCATCAGTGACAAAGCGGGGGTGATGTTTTTT.

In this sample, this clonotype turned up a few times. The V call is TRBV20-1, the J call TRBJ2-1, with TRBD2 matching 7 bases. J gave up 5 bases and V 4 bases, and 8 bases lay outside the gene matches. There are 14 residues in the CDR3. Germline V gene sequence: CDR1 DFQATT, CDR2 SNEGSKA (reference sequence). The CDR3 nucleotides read TGCAGTGCTATTACGGGACTATCAAACAATGAGCAGTTCTTC. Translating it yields CSAITGLSNNEQFF.

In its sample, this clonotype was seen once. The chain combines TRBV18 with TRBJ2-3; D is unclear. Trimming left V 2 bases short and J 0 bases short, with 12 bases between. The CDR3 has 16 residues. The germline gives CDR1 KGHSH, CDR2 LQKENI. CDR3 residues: CASSPSEVYSTDTQYF. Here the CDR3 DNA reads TGTGCCAGCTCACCAAGCGAGGTTTACAGCACAGATACGCAGTATTTT.

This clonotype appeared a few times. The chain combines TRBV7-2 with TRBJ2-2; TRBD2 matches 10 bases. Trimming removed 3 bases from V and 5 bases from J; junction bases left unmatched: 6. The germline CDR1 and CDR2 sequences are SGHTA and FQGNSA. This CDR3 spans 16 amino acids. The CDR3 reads CASSFAASGSTGELFF. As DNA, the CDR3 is TGTGCCAGCAGCTTCGCGGCTAGCGGGAGTACCGGGGAGCTGTTTTTT.

The CDR3 nucleotides are TGTGCCAGCAGCCAAGGATACGGCTGGAAATCACCCCTCCACTTT. Translated, it gives CASSQGYGWKSPLHF. The chain combines TRBV3-1 with TRBJ1-6; D remains ambiguous. Trimming took 1 base from V and 10 from J, leaving 14 bases between them. The CDR3 runs 15 residues. Per the germline V gene, CDR1 is LGHDT and CDR2 is YNNKEL (reference sequence).

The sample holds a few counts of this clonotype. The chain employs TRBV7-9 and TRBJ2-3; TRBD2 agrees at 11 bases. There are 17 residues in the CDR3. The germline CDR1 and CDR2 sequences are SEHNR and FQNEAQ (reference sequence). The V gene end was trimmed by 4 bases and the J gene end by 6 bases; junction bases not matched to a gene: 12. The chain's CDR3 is CASSSAASGRFLDTQYF. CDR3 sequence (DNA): TGTGCCAGCAGCTCAGCGGCTAGCGGGAGGTTCTTGGATACGCAGTATTTT.

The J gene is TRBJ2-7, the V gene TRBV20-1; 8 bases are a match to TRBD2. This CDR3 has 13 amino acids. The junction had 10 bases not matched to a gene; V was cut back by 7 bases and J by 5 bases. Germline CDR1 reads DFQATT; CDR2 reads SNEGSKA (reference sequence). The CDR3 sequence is CSGAGAMAHEQYF. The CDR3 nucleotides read TGCAGTGGAGCGGGAGCTATGGCCCACGAGCAGTACTTC.

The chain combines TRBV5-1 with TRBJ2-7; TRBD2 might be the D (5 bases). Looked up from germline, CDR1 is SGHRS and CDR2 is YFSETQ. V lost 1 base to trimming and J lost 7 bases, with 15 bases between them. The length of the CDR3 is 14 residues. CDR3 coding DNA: TGCGCCAGCAGCTTGAGTCCGCCTAGCCGTGAGCAGTACTTC. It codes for CASSLSPPSREQYF.

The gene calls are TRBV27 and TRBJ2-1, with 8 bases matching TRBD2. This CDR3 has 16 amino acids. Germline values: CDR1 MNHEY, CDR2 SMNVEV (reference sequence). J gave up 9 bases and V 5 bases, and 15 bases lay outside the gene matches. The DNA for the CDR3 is TGTGCCAGCAGTCCGCTAGGACTAGCCTATGATAGTGAGCAGTTCTTC. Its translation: CASSPLGLAYDSEQFF.

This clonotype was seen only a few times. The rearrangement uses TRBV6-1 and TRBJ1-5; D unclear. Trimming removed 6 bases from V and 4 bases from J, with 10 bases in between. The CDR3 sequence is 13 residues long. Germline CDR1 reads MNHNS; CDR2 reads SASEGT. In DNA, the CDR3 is TGTGCCAGCAGACCGAGAAGGAATCAGCCCCAGCATTTT. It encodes CASRPRRNQPQHF.

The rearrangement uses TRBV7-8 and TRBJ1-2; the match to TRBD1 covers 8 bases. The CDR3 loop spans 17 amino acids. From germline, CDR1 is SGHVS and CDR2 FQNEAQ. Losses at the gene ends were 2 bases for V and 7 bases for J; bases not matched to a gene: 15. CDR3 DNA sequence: TGTGCCAGCAGCTTATGTGGGACAGGACCCCCCCTTTGTGGCTACACCTTC. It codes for CASSLCGTGPPLCGYTF.